One sample yielded the 32 T cell receptor beta chains listed below, sequenced in a study of early T cells in non-severe SARS-CoV-2 infection. Each CDR3 protein gets one entry after TCRdb re-called the 5' RACE reads with MiXCR. The table shows 70,000 to 90,000 distinct CDR3 sequences, with roughly 15% occurring only once. What was sequenced was whole blood. The receptors stem from an adult who was a healthcare worker with PCR-confirmed SARS-CoV-2 infection or an uninfected control (not recorded which).

This clonotype was recorded at least ten times. The chain recombines TRBV6-2 or TRBV6-3 with TRBJ1-1; 8 bases align to TRBD1. J gave up 0 bases and V 4 bases, and 7 bases lay outside the gene matches. The CDR3 runs to 16 residues. Germline CDR1 and CDR2: MNHEY and SVGEGT. In DNA, the CDR3 is TGTGCCAGCAGTTCCCGGACAGGGACCCTGAACACTGAAGCTTTCTTT. It encodes CASSSRTGTLNTEAFF.

The chain links TRBV6-1 to TRBJ1-6, with unresolved D. The V gene lost 4 bases and the J gene lost 7 bases, with 8 bases spanning the gap. CDR1 is MNHNS and CDR2 is SASEGT in the germline V gene. The length of the CDR3 is 13 residues. As DNA, the CDR3 is TGTGCCAGCAGTGTTTACTGGAATTCACCCCTCCACTTT. Protein: CASSVYWNSPLHF.

The chain uses TRBV12-3 or TRBV12-4 and TRBJ2-2; D remains ambiguous. V was pared by 5 bases and J by 5 bases, with 6 bases between. CDR3 size: 12 residues. The CDR3 loop is CASSPQTGELFF. The CDR3 DNA reads as TGTGCCAGCAGTCCTCAAACCGGGGAGCTGTTTTTT.

This clonotype was counted between two and nine times. The chain links TRBV6-5 to TRBJ1-1, with TRBD1 matching 8 bases. CDR3 length: 16 amino acids. The V gene's germline CDR1 is MNHEY and CDR2 SVGAGI. Trimming at V came to 2 bases and at J to 0 bases, leaving 5 bases not matched to a gene. CDR3 in amino acids: CASSYGTGGMNTEAFF. In DNA form, the CDR3 reads TGTGCCAGCAGTTACGGCACAGGGGGGATGAACACTGAAGCTTTCTTT.

This clonotype was counted at least ten times. This chain links TRBV15 with TRBJ2-1; 7 bases agree with TRBD1. Unmatched junction bases numbered 9, after V lost 6 bases and J lost 1 base. The CDR3 covers 16 residues. The germline CDR1 and CDR2 sequences are LNHNV and YYDKDF (reference sequence). The chain's CDR3 is CATSPQGHGSYNEQFF. The CDR3 DNA is TGTGCCACCAGTCCACAGGGGCACGGGTCCTACAATGAGCAGTTCTTC.

The chain employs TRBV7-3 and TRBJ2-3; 7 positions agree with TRBD2. Germline CDR1 reads SGHTA; CDR2 reads FQGTGA. With 4 bases clipped from V and 6 bases from J, the junction kept 10 bases outside the gene matches. The CDR3 spans 15 residues. In DNA, the CDR3 is TGTGCCAGCAGCTCCCAACGTGCGGGAGCTGATACGCAGTATTTT. Translating gives CASSSQRAGADTQYF.

The rearrangement joins TRBV14 to TRBJ2-3, with D unresolved. CDR3 length equals 12 residues. The V gene lost 3 bases and the J gene lost 0 bases, with 1 base spanning the gap. Per the germline V gene, CDR1 is SGHDN and CDR2 is FVKESK. CDR3 coding DNA: TGTGCCAGCAGCCAGAGCACAGATACGCAGTATTTT. It yields the protein CASSQSTDTQYF.

In its sample, this clonotype was seen a few times. This chain joins TRBV28 and TRBJ2-5, with D possibly being TRBD2 (5 bases). The CDR3 spans 11 residues. Per germline, CDR1 MDHEN and CDR2 SYDVKM. V was shortened by 3 bases and J by 7 bases, with 6 bases between the two germline ends. The CDR3 DNA reads TGTGCCAGCAGTTTTGGAGGGACCCAGTACTTC. Translated, it gives CASSFGGTQYF.

This clonotype occurred once. A much larger clone sits a single nucleotide away, making a read error possible. The chain has TRBV25-1 and TRBJ2-7, with 7 positions matching TRBD2. The CDR3 totals 12 residues. Germline assignment: CDR1 MGHDK and CDR2 SYGVNS. Written as DNA, the CDR3 is TGTGTCAGCAGCGGGGTCACCTACGAGCAGTACTTC. Translating gives CVSSGVTYEQYF.

Turning to this clonotype: At one boundary the junction diverges from the germline segment, which might be a read error. The chain uses TRBV5-6 and TRBJ2-3; 7 nucleotides line up with TRBD2. The germline gives CDR1 SGHDT, CDR2 YYEEEE. This CDR3 has 12 residues. CDR3 sequence (DNA): TGTGTCAGCAGCCCGGGGGGTCTTACGCAGTATTTT. Residues: CVSSPGGLTQYF.

This clonotype was seen a handful of times. The chain links TRBV4-1 to TRBJ2-3, with 10 bases lining up with TRBD2. Germline V lookup: CDR1 MGHRA, CDR2 YSYEKL. This CDR3 has 15 amino acids. J was trimmed by 5 bases and V by 5 bases; bases with no gene match: 7. In nucleotides, the CDR3 is TGCGCCAGCAGCGCGAGCGGGGGGGTTGGAGATACGCAGTATTTT. Translation gives CASSASGGVGDTQYF.

Ten or more counts support this clonotype. The V and J genes are TRBV7-2 and TRBJ2-2; 7 positions match TRBD1. Per the germline V gene, CDR1 is SGHTA and CDR2 is FQGNSA. J lost 13 bases, V lost 5 bases, and 10 bases had no gene match. The CDR3 spans 13 residues. The CDR3 DNA follows: TGTGCCAGCAGCCTAAGGACAGGCCAGAGGCTGTTTTTT. Residues: CASSLRTGQRLFF.

The chain joins TRBV29-1 to TRBJ1-1; 7 bases fit TRBD1. This CDR3 spans 13 amino acids. V lost 7 bases, J lost 0 bases, and 5 bases stayed unmatched. CDR1 is SQVTM and CDR2 is ANQGSEA in the germline V gene. CDR3 in DNA: TGCAGCGCCCGACAGGGCCTGAACACTGAAGCTTTCTTT. Its translation: CSARQGLNTEAFF.

In its sample, this clonotype was seen many times. The genes are TRBV19 and TRBJ1-2; D is possibly TRBD1 (5 bases). Trimming cost V 5 bases and J 8 bases, with 12 bases left between them. This CDR3 contains 12 residues. CDR1 LNHDA and CDR2 SQIVND come from the germline V gene (reference sequence). CDR3 residues: CASSEQAFGYTF. As DNA, the CDR3 is TGTGCCAGTAGTGAACAGGCATTCGGCTACACCTTC.

This clonotype came up many times. The V gene is TRBV9, the J gene TRBJ1-2, with D hard to call. The CDR3 sequence is 15 residues long. Per germline, CDR1 SGDLS and CDR2 YYNGEE. V gave up 0 bases and J gave up 1 base, with 10 bases separating them. For the CDR3, the DNA is TGTGCCAGCAGCGTAGTGAGAGAGCTTAACTATGGCTACACCTTC. It codes for CASSVVRELNYGYTF.

This clonotype was seen at least ten times. The chain recombines TRBV24-1 with TRBJ1-5; D gene unclear. Trimming left V 5 bases short and J 6 bases short, with 7 bases between. The CDR3 contains 12 residues. The germline V gene has CDR1 KGHDR and CDR2 SFDVKD. DNA for the CDR3: TGTGCCACCAGTGCCCCCGGTCAGCCCCAGCATTTT. Protein product: CATSAPGQPQHF.

The chain joins TRBV3-1 to TRBJ2-3; D possibly uses TRBD1 or TRBD2 (5 bases each). There are 14 residues in the CDR3. Germline V gives CDR1 LGHDT, CDR2 YNNKEL (reference sequence). Trimming shortened V by 4 bases and J by 9 bases, and 17 bases separated the two germline ends. The chain's CDR3 is CASSLLGTLQTQYF. The CDR3 bases are TGTGCCAGCAGCCTACTGGGGACCTTACAGACGCAGTATTTT.

This sequence joins TRBV7-3 and TRBJ2-7; D perhaps matches TRBD1 (6 bases). Germline V gene lookup returns CDR1 SGHTA and CDR2 FQGTGA. The length of the CDR3 is 14 residues. V was shortened by 0 bases and J by 2 bases, with 8 bases between the two germline ends. The CDR3 loop is CASSLTAGAYEQYF. CDR3 sequence (DNA): TGTGCCAGCAGCTTAACCGCAGGGGCCTACGAGCAGTACTTC.

The sample holds a few counts of this clonotype. The rearrangement links TRBV25-1 to TRBJ2-1; TRBD2 matches 10 bases. Looked up from germline, CDR1 is MGHDK and CDR2 is SYGVNS. V lost 5 bases and J lost 2; bases outside the gene matches: 3. The CDR3 sequence is 15 residues long. The CDR3 coding sequence is TGTGCCAGCAGTTTTAGCGGGAGGCCCTACAATGAGCAGTTCTTC. Protein sequence: CASSFSGRPYNEQFF.

The V and J genes are TRBV3-1 and TRBJ2-1; no firm D call. The germline V gene encodes CDR1 LGHDT and CDR2 YNNKEL (reference sequence). The CDR3 runs 14 residues. The V end lost 0 bases, the J end lost 4 bases, and 7 bases lay between the germline ends. CDR3 DNA: TGTGCCAGCAGCCAAGATCCCCAGTACAATGAGCAGTTCTTC. It codes for CASSQDPQYNEQFF.

This clonotype was seen repeatedly, ten times or more. The gene calls are TRBV19 and TRBJ1-5, with a tentative D call TRBD1 (6 bases). Germline V gene data show CDR1 as LNHDA and CDR2 as SQIVND (reference sequence). Trimming took 3 bases from V and 7 from J, leaving 16 bases between them. CDR3 length: 15 residues. For the CDR3, the DNA is TGTGCCAGTAGTATGACGGCAGGGGCCCTCCAGCCCCAGCATTTT. The encoded protein is CASSMTAGALQPQHF.

This clonotype was observed a handful of times. The CDR3 reads CASRRTHSTDTQYF. CDR3 DNA sequence: TGTGCCAGCAGGCGGACTCACAGCACAGATACGCAGTATTTT. The rearrangement uses TRBV6-1 and TRBJ2-3, with a tentative D call TRBD2 (5 bases). Germline-derived CDR1 and CDR2 are MNHNS and SASEGT. The CDR3 is 14 residues long. Deletions cut 6 bases from V and 0 bases from J, with 10 bases between.

The chain combines TRBV11-2 with TRBJ1-6; D call uncertain. Germline V gene data show CDR1 as SGHAT and CDR2 as FQNNGV. The CDR3 length is 15 residues. The V and J ends lost 5 bases and 6 bases respectively, with 14 bases between them. CDR3 protein: CASSPKTQTNSPLHF. CDR3 DNA sequence: TGTGCCAGCAGCCCGAAGACCCAGACTAATTCACCCCTCCACTTT.

In this sample, this clonotype turned up many times. The chain combines TRBV18 with TRBJ2-1, with 10 bases aligning to TRBD2. The CDR3 is 17 residues long. Germline lookup yields CDR1 KGHSH and CDR2 LQKENI. V was pared by 0 bases and J by 9 bases, with 11 bases of the junction left unmatched. As DNA, the CDR3 is TGTGCCAGCTCACCACCGAGAGAGCGGGGGGGCCAGACTGAGCAGTTCTTC. Its protein is CASSPPRERGGQTEQFF.

At least ten counts were recorded for this clonotype. The chain carries TRBV28 and TRBJ2-3; the D gene could be TRBD1 or TRBD2 (5 bases each). The CDR3 totals 16 residues. Per germline, CDR1 MDHEN and CDR2 SYDVKM. V lost 7 bases, J lost 4 bases, and 21 bases lay in between. For the CDR3, the DNA is TGTGCCAGCAACCCCCTTGGGGGAGAGGGGCCAGATACGCAGTATTTT. Translated, it gives CASNPLGGEGPDTQYF.

This chain uses TRBV28 with TRBJ1-6; D may be TRBD1 (6 bases). V lost 5 bases to trimming and J lost 10 bases, with 15 bases between them. Germline V gene sequence: CDR1 MDHEN, CDR2 SYDVKM. CDR3 length equals 14 residues. The CDR3 sequence is CASSIQQGHSPLHF. The DNA of the CDR3 is TGTGCCAGCAGTATCCAACAGGGACACTCACCCCTCCACTTT.

The sample holds many counts of this clonotype. V gene TRBV18 combines with J gene TRBJ1-6, with D unresolved. The CDR3 is 16 amino acids. Trimming took off 6 bases at V and 0 bases at J, with 12 bases between the two ends. The V gene's germline CDR1 is KGHSH and CDR2 LQKENI. CDR3 bases: TGTGCCAGCTCCCAAGAGGCAGCCTCCTATAATTCACCCCTCCACTTT. This codes for CASSQEAASYNSPLHF.

This clonotype showed up many times. The chain recombines TRBV5-1 with TRBJ1-1; D not certain. V shed 0 bases and J shed 1 base, with 10 bases lying between them. This CDR3 comprises 15 residues. From germline, CDR1 is SGHRS and CDR2 YFSETQ. CDR3 nucleotide sequence: TGCGCCAGCAGCTTGGGGGTGAGGAGGAACACTGAAGCTTTCTTT. Translation gives CASSLGVRRNTEAFF.

The V call is TRBV4-3, the J call TRBJ2-1, with TRBD2 matching over 10 bases. The CDR3 runs to 15 residues. The V gene's germline CDR1 is LGHNA and CDR2 YSLEER. The junction had 3 bases not matched to a gene; V was cut back by 1 base and J by 6 bases. The CDR3 sequence: CASSQATSGTNEQFF. The DNA for the CDR3 is TGCGCCAGCAGCCAAGCCACTAGCGGGACCAATGAGCAGTTCTTC.

The chain uses TRBV9 and TRBJ1-2; D is unclear. Germline V gives CDR1 SGDLS, CDR2 YYNGEE. This CDR3 comprises 12 residues. V dropped 3 bases and J dropped 8 bases, with 11 bases sitting between them. In DNA, the CDR3 is TGTGCCAGCAGCGCCCCCCGGCCCGGCTACACCTTC. Amino acids: CASSAPRPGYTF.

The gene calls are TRBV7-2 and TRBJ2-5; 9 bases are a match to TRBD2. The CDR3 extends over 16 amino acids. CDR1 SGHTA and CDR2 FQGNSA come from the germline V gene. The trim removed 4 bases at V and 5 bases at J, leaving 11 bases unmatched. As DNA, the CDR3 is TGTGCCAGCAGCTCATTACCGGGACTAGCCTGGGAGACCCAGTACTTC. It translates to CASSSLPGLAWETQYF.

The chain uses TRBV5-1 and TRBJ2-5; 9 bases fit TRBD2. This CDR3 is built from 15 residues. Per the germline V gene, CDR1 is SGHRS and CDR2 is YFSETQ. V shed 0 bases and J 2 bases; nucleotides not matched to a gene: 2. The CDR3 loop reads CASSLGTSAQETQYF. CDR3 DNA: TGCGCCAGCAGCTTGGGGACTAGCGCTCAAGAGACCCAGTACTTC.